A single sample gave rise to the 4 T cell receptor beta chains below, sequenced in a study of T cell responses to AZD1222 COVID-19 vaccine. Some clones are missing from TCRdb's copy, which holds only in-frame ones; the method was immunoSEQ multiplex PCR. The sample contains more than 100,000 clones, around 92% of which appear only once. Sequencing used peripheral blood, obtained 28 days after the second AZD1222 dose. These receptors were collected from an adult who received the AZD1222 COVID-19 vaccine.

The chain combines TRBV28 with TRBJ2-7; D possibly matches TRBD1 or TRBD2 (6 bases each). The CDR3 has 16 amino acids. Germline V gene sequence: CDR1 MDHEN, CDR2 SYDVKM. Trimming removed 4 bases from V and 3 bases from J, with 19 bases in between. CDR3 sequence: CASSSGGLGTLYEQYF. CDR3 bases: TGTGCCAGCAGTTCTGGGGGGCTCGGGACTCTCTACGAGCAGTACTTC. Based on the CDR3 plus reference TRBV28 and TRBJ2-7, the full variable domain is DVKVTQSSRYLVKRTGEKVFLECVQDMDHENMFWYRQDPGLGLRLIYFSYDVKMKEKGDIPEGYSVSREKKERFSLILESASTNQTSMYLCASSSGGLGTLYEQYFGPGTRLTVT.

The rearrangement uses TRBV10-1 and TRBJ1-1; no reliable D call. The CDR3 extends over 17 amino acids. V was cut by 0 bases and J by 4 bases, with 18 bases left in between. Germline CDR1 is WNHNN and CDR2 is SYGVQD (reference sequence). The CDR3 DNA reads as TGCGCCAGCAGTGAGTCCTTGAAAGGCAAGAGGCCCACTGAAGCTTTCTTT. This translates into CASSESLKGKRPTEAFF.

The chain is built from TRBV28 and TRBJ1-5; perhaps TRBD1 as D (5 bases). Germline-derived CDR1 and CDR2 are MDHEN and SYDVKM. CDR3 length equals 15 residues. V was cut by 2 bases and J by 3 bases, with 11 bases left in between. The CDR3 region is CASSLRGGNNQPQHF. CDR3 nucleotides: TGTGCCAGCAGTTTAAGGGGTGGGAACAATCAGCCCCAGCATTTT.

This sequence joins TRBV5-1 and TRBJ1-3; D is uncertain. This CDR3 spans 14 amino acids. The germline V gene encodes CDR1 SGHRS and CDR2 YFSETQ. The germline V and J ends were trimmed by 1 base and 2 bases, with 7 bases remaining between them. The CDR3 loop is CASSLPGTGNTIYF. DNA for the CDR3: TGCGCCAGCAGCTTGCCAGGAACTGGAAACACCATATATTTT.